This T cell receptor (beta chain) derives from a study of response to subunit inactivated influenza vaccine. This clonotype has a count of ten or more. Its matching antigen is unknown. Findings and caveats of the study: That few new T cells are recruited by each seasonal influenza vaccination was the authors' suggestion.

TCRdb re-analysed the RT-PCR reads in MiXCR, keeping a single row per CDR3 protein. The sample consists of around 530,000 distinct CDR3 sequences, approximately 16% of them appearing once. Germline CDR1 and CDR2: LGHNA and YSLEER. The CDR3 extends over 13 amino acids. Trimming shortened V by 0 bases and J by 7 bases, and 7 bases separated the two germline ends. The chain couples TRBV4-3 to TRBJ2-1; D possibly corresponds to TRBD2 (5 bases). This clonotype was sampled from a man aged 50 to 69 who received an inactivated influenza vaccine. Sequences were derived from CD4+ T cells sorted from PBMCs, sampled less than 30 months after vaccination. CDR3 nucleotide sequence: TGCGCCAGCAGCCAAGAACGCGGGAATGAGCAGTTCTTC. This gives the protein CASSQERGNEQFF.